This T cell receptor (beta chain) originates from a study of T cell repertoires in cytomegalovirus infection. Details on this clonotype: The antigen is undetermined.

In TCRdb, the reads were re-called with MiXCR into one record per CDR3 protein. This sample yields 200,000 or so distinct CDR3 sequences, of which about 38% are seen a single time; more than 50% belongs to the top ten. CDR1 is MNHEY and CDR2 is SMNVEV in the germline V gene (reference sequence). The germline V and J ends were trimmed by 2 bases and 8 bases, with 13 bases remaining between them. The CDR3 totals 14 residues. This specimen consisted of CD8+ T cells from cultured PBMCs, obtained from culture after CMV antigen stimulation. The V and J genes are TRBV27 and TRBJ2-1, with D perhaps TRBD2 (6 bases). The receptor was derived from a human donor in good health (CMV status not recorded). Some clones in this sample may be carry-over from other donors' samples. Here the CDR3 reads CASSLGQGGDEQFF. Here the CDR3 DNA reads TGTGCCAGCAGTTTAGGGCAGGGAGGCGATGAGCAGTTCTTC.